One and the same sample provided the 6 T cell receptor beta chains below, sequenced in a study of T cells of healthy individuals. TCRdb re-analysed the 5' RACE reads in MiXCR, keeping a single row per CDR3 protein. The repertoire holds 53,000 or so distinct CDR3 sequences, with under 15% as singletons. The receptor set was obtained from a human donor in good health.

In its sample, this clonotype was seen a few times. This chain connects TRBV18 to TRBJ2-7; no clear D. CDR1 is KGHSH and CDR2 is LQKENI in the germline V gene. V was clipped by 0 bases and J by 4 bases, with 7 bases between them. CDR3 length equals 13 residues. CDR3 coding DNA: TGTGCCAGCTCACCACCCGCCCTTTACGAGCAGTACTTC. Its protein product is CASSPPALYEQYF.

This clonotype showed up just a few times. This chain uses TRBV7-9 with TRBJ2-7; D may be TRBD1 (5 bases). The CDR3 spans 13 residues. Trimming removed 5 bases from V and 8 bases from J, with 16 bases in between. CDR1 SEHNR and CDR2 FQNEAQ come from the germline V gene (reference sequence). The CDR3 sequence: CASSPRTLSKQYF. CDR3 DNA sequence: TGTGCCAGCAGCCCTAGGACACTGTCCAAGCAGTACTTC.

The CDR3 protein is CSARDPRPPANEQFF. The CDR3 DNA is TGCAGTGCTAGAGATCCCAGACCGCCAGCGAATGAGCAGTTCTTC. The rearrangement uses TRBV20-1 and TRBJ2-1; the D is unclear. V lost 0 bases to trimming and J lost 7 bases, with 16 bases between them. The CDR3 covers 15 residues. The germline CDR1 and CDR2 sequences are DFQATT and SNEGSKA (reference sequence).

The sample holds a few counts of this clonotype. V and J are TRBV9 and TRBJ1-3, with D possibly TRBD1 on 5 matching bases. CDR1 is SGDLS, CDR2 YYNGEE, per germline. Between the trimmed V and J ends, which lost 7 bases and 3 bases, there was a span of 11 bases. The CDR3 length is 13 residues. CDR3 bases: TGTGCCAGCTCCAGGGAAGGTGGAAACACCATATATTTT. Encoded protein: CASSREGGNTIYF.

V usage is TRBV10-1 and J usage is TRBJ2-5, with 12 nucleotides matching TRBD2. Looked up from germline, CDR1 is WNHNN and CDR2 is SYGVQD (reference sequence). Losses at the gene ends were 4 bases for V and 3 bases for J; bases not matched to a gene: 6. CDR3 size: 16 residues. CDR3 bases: TGCGCCAGCAGTGTAAGCCTAGCGGGAGGGAAAGAGACCCAGTACTTC. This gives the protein CASSVSLAGGKETQYF.

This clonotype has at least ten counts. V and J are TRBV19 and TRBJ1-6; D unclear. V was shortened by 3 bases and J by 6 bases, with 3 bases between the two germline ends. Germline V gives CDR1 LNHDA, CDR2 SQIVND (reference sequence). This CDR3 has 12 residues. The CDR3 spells CASSIGNSPLHF. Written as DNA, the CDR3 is TGTGCCAGTAGTATTGGTAATTCACCCCTCCACTTT.